The 2 T cell receptor beta chains in this list originate from one sample, sequenced in a study of T cell responses to AZD1222 COVID-19 vaccine. TCRdb's copy holds only in-frame clones and misses some; the assay was immunoSEQ multiplex PCR. Among approximately 150,000 clones listed, approximately 90% were seen once. The source material was peripheral blood, sampled 28 days after the second AZD1222 dose. The source of these receptors is an adult who received the AZD1222 COVID-19 vaccine.

This clone appeared a single time. V and J are TRBV3-1 (or the pseudogene TRBV3-2) and TRBJ2-2; no clear D gene. The germline V and J ends were trimmed by 1 base and 6 bases, with 9 bases remaining between them. This CDR3 is 14 amino acids long. CDR1 and CDR2 from the germline V gene are LGHDT and YNNKEL (reference sequence). CDR3 DNA sequence: TGTGCCAGCAGCCAAGTTCTTTTAGCCGGGGAGCTGTTTTTT. Protein: CASSQVLLAGELFF.

The CDR3 loop reads CASSQKGVDRGAEKLFF. The CDR3 coding sequence is TGCGCCAGCAGCCAAAAGGGGGTGGACAGGGGGGCTGAAAAACTGTTTTTT. V gene TRBV4-1 combines with J gene TRBJ1-4, with 10 bases identical to TRBD1. This CDR3 region has 17 residues. Germline V CDR1 and CDR2: MGHRA, YSYEKL. The ends lost 2 bases at V and 7 bases at J; junction bases unmatched: 10.